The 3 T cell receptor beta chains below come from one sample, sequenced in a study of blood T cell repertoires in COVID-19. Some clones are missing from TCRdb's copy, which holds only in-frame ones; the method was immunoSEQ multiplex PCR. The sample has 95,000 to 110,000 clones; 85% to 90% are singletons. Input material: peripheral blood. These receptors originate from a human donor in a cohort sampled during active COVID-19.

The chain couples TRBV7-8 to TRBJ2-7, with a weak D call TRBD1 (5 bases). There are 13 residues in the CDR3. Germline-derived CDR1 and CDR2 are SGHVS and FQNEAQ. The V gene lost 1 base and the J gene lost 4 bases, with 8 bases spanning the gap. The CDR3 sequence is CASSLEGKYEQYF. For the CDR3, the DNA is TGTGCCAGCAGCTTAGAGGGGAAGTACGAGCAGTACTTC.

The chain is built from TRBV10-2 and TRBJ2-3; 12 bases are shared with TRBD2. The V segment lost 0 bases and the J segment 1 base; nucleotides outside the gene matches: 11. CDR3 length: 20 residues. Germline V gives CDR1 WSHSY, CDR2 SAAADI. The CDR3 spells CASSESYSLAGGPRTDTQYF. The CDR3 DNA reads TGCGCCAGCAGTGAGTCTTATAGCCTAGCGGGAGGGCCTCGCACAGATACGCAGTATTTT.

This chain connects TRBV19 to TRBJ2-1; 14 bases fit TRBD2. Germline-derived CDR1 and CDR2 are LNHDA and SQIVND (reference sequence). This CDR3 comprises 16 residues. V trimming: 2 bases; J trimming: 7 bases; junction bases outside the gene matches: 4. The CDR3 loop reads CASSISGLAGANEQFF. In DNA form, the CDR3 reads TGTGCCAGTAGTATATCGGGACTAGCGGGGGCTAATGAGCAGTTCTTC.